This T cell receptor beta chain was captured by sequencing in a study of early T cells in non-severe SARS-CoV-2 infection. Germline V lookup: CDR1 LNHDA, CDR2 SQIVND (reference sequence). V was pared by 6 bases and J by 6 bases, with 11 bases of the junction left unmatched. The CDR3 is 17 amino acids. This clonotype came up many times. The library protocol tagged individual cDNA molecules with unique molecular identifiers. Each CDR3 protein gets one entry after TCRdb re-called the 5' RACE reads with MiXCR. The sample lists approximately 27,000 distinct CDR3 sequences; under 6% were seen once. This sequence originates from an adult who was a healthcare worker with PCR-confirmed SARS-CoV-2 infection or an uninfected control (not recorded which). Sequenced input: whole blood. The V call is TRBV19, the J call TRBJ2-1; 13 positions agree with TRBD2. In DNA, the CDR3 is TGTGCCAGTAGGCAACTAGCGGGGGGGCTTCTCGGCAATGAGCAGTTCTTC. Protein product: CASRQLAGGLLGNEQFF.